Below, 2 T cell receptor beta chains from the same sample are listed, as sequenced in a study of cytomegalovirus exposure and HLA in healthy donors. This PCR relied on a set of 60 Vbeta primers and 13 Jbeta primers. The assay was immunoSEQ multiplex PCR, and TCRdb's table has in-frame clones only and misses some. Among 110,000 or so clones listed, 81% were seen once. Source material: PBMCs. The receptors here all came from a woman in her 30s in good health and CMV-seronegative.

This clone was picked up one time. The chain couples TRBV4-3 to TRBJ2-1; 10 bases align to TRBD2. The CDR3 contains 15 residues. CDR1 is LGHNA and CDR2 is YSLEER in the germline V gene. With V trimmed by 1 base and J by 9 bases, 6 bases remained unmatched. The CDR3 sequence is CASSQVEREGGEQFF. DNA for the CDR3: TGCGCCAGCAGCCAAGTGGAGCGGGAGGGAGGTGAGCAGTTCTTC.

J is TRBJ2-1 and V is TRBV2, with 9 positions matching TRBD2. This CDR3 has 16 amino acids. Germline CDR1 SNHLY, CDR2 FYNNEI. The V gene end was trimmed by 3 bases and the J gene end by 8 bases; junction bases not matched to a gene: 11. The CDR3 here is CASSDLGGRAFDEQFF. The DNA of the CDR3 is TGTGCCAGCAGTGATCTTGGCGGGAGGGCTTTTGATGAGCAGTTCTTC. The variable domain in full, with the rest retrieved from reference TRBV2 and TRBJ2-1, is EPEVTQTPSHQVTQMGQEVILRCVPISNHLYFYWYRQILGQKVEFLVSFYNNEISEKSEIFDDQFSVERPDGSNFTLKIRSTKLEDSAMYFCASSDLGGRAFDEQFFGPGTRLTVL.